Below are 23 T cell receptor beta chains sequenced from a single sample in a study of CD8+ T cells in alopecia areata. Noted treatment: oral pan-JAK inhibitor, 5-10 mg twice daily. Extracted RNA was reverse transcribed, and the resulting cDNA served as sequencing template. TCRdb keeps only in-frame clones here, not all; method: immunoSEQ multiplex PCR. The profile shows more than 200,000 clones, around three fifths of them singletons. The material sequenced was CD4+ T cells sorted from blood, taken at week 4, from a patient treated with tofacitinib. The receptors derive from a human donor with alopecia areata.

As regards this clone: Different DNA sequences within this sample yield the same CDR3. The genes are TRBV5-1 and TRBJ2-1; 8 bases agree with TRBD1. The CDR3 contains 14 residues. Germline V gives CDR1 SGHRS, CDR2 YFSETQ. The ends lost 0 bases at V and 4 bases at J; junction bases unmatched: 0. The CDR3 coding sequence is TGCGCCAGCAGCTTGGGACAGGGGTACAATGAGCAGTTCTTC. As protein: CASSLGQGYNEQFF.

This clone was found a few times. The chain couples TRBV12-5 to TRBJ1-5; 7 bases agree with TRBD1. Germline V gene sequence: CDR1 LGHNT, CDR2 FRNRAP. V trimming: 6 bases; J trimming: 9 bases; junction bases outside the gene matches: 8. This CDR3 is built from 13 residues. The DNA of the CDR3 is TGTGCTAGTGGCCTACAGGGGTCTGGGCCCCAGCATTTT. Residues: CASGLQGSGPQHF. Looking up the rest from reference TRBV12-5 and TRBJ1-5 gives the full variable domain: DARVTQTPRHKVTEMGQEVTMRCQPILGHNTVFWYRQTMMQGLELLAYFRNRAPLDDSGMPKDRFSAEMPDATLATLKIQPSEPRDSAVYFCASGLQGSGPQHFGDGTRLSIL.

The chain has TRBV10-3 and TRBJ2-5; tentative D call: TRBD1 (6 bases). The V gene's germline CDR1 is ENHRY and CDR2 SYGVKD. CDR3 length equals 14 residues. V gave up 4 bases and J gave up 2 bases, with 11 bases separating them. CDR3 DNA sequence: TGTGCCATCAGTGTGTCAGGGGAACAAGAGACCCAGTACTTC. It translates to CAISVSGEQETQYF.

The V gene is TRBV30, the J gene TRBJ2-5; no reliable D call. CDR1 and CDR2 from the germline V gene are GTSNPN and SVGIG (reference sequence). The V gene lost 4 bases and the J gene lost 1 base, with 10 bases spanning the gap. There are 13 residues in the CDR3. In DNA form, the CDR3 reads TGTGCCTGGAATCTAAGGCCCCAAGAGACCCAGTACTTC. This encodes CAWNLRPQETQYF.

CDR3 DNA: TGTGCCTGGAGTACTGGGACAGGACGCTCTGGGGCCAACGTCCTGACTTTC. Protein: CAWSTGTGRSGANVLTF. J is TRBJ2-6 and V is TRBV30, with TRBD1 identical over 8 bases. This CDR3 spans 17 amino acids. Germline CDR1 and CDR2: GTSNPN and SVGIG (reference sequence). Trimming cost V 2 bases and J 0 bases; bases outside gene matches: 6.

The chain carries TRBV29-1 and TRBJ1-1; TRBD1 might be the D (5 bases). Trimming shortened V by 6 bases and J by 2 bases, and 16 bases separated the two germline ends. Germline V gene sequence: CDR1 SQVTM, CDR2 ANQGSEA. The length of the CDR3 is 14 residues. This CDR3 is CSVTRGLFNTEAFF. In DNA form, the CDR3 reads TGCAGCGTCACGAGGGGCCTCTTTAACACTGAAGCTTTCTTT.

A few counts support this clone. The rearrangement joins TRBV4-2 to TRBJ2-5; 7 bases map to TRBD2. There are 19 residues in the CDR3. Per germline, CDR1 LGHNA and CDR2 YNFKEQ. Unmatched junction bases numbered 15, after V lost 0 bases and J lost 2 bases. This CDR3 reads CASSQEYGNQAGRQETQYF. The CDR3 nucleotides read TGTGCCAGCAGCCAAGAGTATGGGAACCAAGCGGGGCGGCAAGAGACCCAGTACTTC.

This clone appeared once. The chain links TRBV6-5 to TRBJ2-3; the D is unclear. The CDR3 consists of 13 residues. Germline V gene data show CDR1 as MNHEY and CDR2 as SVGAGI. V was clipped by 6 bases and J by 0 bases, with 7 bases between them. The CDR3 bases are TGTGCCAGCAGACAACCTAGCACAGATACGCAGTATTTT. Translating gives CASRQPSTDTQYF.

V usage is TRBV25-1 and J usage is TRBJ2-5; D call uncertain. The germline V and J ends were trimmed by 2 bases and 6 bases, with 10 bases remaining between them. This CDR3 region has 13 residues. Germline lookup yields CDR1 MGHDK and CDR2 SYGVNS. The CDR3 sequence: CASSEPGDQTQYF. The CDR3 DNA is TGTGCCAGCAGTGAACCAGGAGACCAGACCCAGTACTTC.

Here the CDR3 reads CAWSDRVGQFF. The CDR3, as DNA: TGTGCCTGGAGTGACCGGGTAGGGCAGTTCTTC. The chain employs TRBV30 and TRBJ2-1; D is ambiguous. Germline CDR1 is GTSNPN and CDR2 is SVGIG (reference sequence). Trimming stripped 1 base from V and 12 bases from J, with 10 bases between. This CDR3 has 11 residues.

The gene calls are TRBV15 and TRBJ2-5; D might be TRBD2 (6 bases). CDR1 LNHNV and CDR2 YYDKDF come from the germline V gene (reference sequence). This CDR3 contains 15 residues. Deletions cut 4 bases from V and 3 bases from J, with 15 bases between. The CDR3 is CATSNSDYREETQYF. CDR3 DNA: TGTGCCACCAGCAATTCGGACTACAGAGAAGAGACCCAGTACTTC.

The CDR3 DNA is TGTGCCAGCAGTGAAGCGCCGGGAGGCTACACCTTC. It codes for CASSEAPGGYTF. The chain has TRBV2 and TRBJ1-2; no definite D call. CDR3 size: 12 residues. V was cut by 0 bases and J by 8 bases, with 7 bases left in between. CDR1 and CDR2 from the germline V gene are SNHLY and FYNNEI.

V gene TRBV29-1 combines with J gene TRBJ2-5, with D perhaps matching TRBD2 (6 bases). The CDR3 spans 12 residues. In germline, CDR1 is SQVTM, CDR2 ANQGSEA. V was clipped by 7 bases and J by 5 bases, with 14 bases between them. The CDR3 nucleotides read TGCAGCGCCGTCGGGGGTGGGGAGACCCAGTACTTC. It specifies CSAVGGGETQYF.

This clone was seen a handful of times. The CDR3 is CASISGQAGIGNEQFF. In DNA, the CDR3 is TGTGCCAGCATCTCAGGGCAGGCGGGAATAGGCAATGAGCAGTTCTTC. The V gene is TRBV7-2, the J gene TRBJ2-1; maybe TRBD2 (6 bases). Deletions cut 7 bases from V and 6 bases from J, with 22 bases between. The CDR3 sequence is 16 residues long. Germline loops: CDR1 SGHTA, CDR2 FQGNSA. Together with reference TRBV7-2 and TRBJ2-1, the CDR3 gives the full variable domain: GAGVSQSPSNKVTEKGKDVELRCDPISGHTALYWYRQSLGQGLEFLIYFQGNSAPDKSGLPSDRFSAERTGGSVSTLTIQRTQQEDSAVYLCASISGQAGIGNEQFFGPGTRLTVL.

The V gene is TRBV19, the J gene TRBJ1-5; D is possibly TRBD1 (5 bases). V dropped 7 bases and J dropped 2 bases, with 15 bases sitting between them. Germline V lookup: CDR1 LNHDA, CDR2 SQIVND (reference sequence). This CDR3 spans 15 amino acids. In DNA form, the CDR3 reads TGTGCCAGTACTACCCAGGGTTTGGGCAATCAGCCCCAGCATTTT. Amino acids: CASTTQGLGNQPQHF.

The sample holds a few counts of this clone. The J gene is TRBJ2-3, the V gene TRBV7-9; D gene uncertain. The CDR3 has 15 amino acids. Looked up from germline, CDR1 is SEHNR and CDR2 is FQNEAQ (reference sequence). CDR3: CAAPNPNAAEDTQYF. CDR3 in DNA: TGTGCAGCACCAAACCCAAACGCGGCCGAAGATACGCAGTATTTT. Full variable domain (remainder filled in from reference TRBV7-9 and TRBJ2-3): DTGVSQNPRHKITKRGQNVTFRCDPISEHNRLYWYRQTLGQGPEFLTYFQNEAQLEKSRLLSDRFSAERPKGSFSTLEIQRTEQGDSAMYLCAAPNPNAAEDTQYFGPGTRLTVL.

The chain has TRBV4-2 and TRBJ1-2; D is possibly TRBD1 (5 bases). CDR3 length equals 17 residues. The germline V gene has CDR1 LGHNA and CDR2 YNFKEQ. Between the trimmed V and J ends, which lost 0 bases and 4 bases, there was a span of 18 bases. The DNA of the CDR3 is TGTGCCAGCAGCCAAGATATAGGGGCAGAGCGTCTCTATGGCTACACCTTC. Translation: CASSQDIGAERLYGYTF.

The chain links TRBV5-1 to TRBJ1-3; D is possibly TRBD1 (5 bases). The CDR3 is 15 residues long. V lost 0 bases and J 8 bases, leaving 15 bases between the germline ends. CDR1 is SGHRS, CDR2 YFSETQ, per germline. CDR3 in DNA: TGCGCCAGCAGCTTGGGGGACCCTCGGAGGGACACCATATATTTT. This translates into CASSLGDPRRDTIYF.

The CDR3 DNA reads as TGTGCCAGCAGGGGACAGGGGAACAACTATGGCTACACCTTC. As protein: CASRGQGNNYGYTF. The gene calls are TRBV2 and TRBJ1-2, with 10 nucleotides matching TRBD1. This CDR3 has 14 residues. Germline V gene lookup returns CDR1 SNHLY and CDR2 FYNNEI. Unmatched junction bases numbered 3, after V lost 6 bases and J lost 2 bases.

This rearrangement joins TRBV5-1 to TRBJ1-3, with a possible D match to TRBD1 (6 bases). CDR3 length: 16 amino acids. Germline CDR1 and CDR2: SGHRS and YFSETQ. The germline V and J ends were trimmed by 2 bases and 0 bases, with 12 bases remaining between them. The chain's CDR3 is CASSFGNRDSGNTIYF. Written as DNA, the CDR3 is TGCGCCAGCAGCTTCGGAAACAGGGACTCTGGAAACACCATATATTTT.

The genes are TRBV5-6 and TRBJ2-5, with D perhaps TRBD1 (6 bases). CDR1 is SGHDT, CDR2 YYEEEE, per germline. The CDR3 sequence is 15 residues long. The ends were cut back, 1 base at V and 4 bases at J, with 14 bases in the middle. DNA of the CDR3: TGTGCCAGCAGCTTGTGGGGGCGGTGGAGAGAGACCCAGTACTTC. It codes for CASSLWGRWRETQYF.

V gene TRBV29-1 combines with J gene TRBJ1-2; TRBD1 aligns across 9 bases. CDR1 is SQVTM, CDR2 ANQGSEA, per germline. V dropped 4 bases and J dropped 6; count of bases not matched to a gene: 0. CDR3 length: 11 residues. CDR3 DNA sequence: TGCAGCGTTGGACAGGGGGATGGCTACACCTTC. Its protein is CSVGQGDGYTF.

This clone turned up a few times. The chain uses TRBV6-5 and TRBJ2-7; no reliable D call. This CDR3 is 11 amino acids long. V was clipped by 4 bases and J by 3 bases, with 4 bases between them. Germline lookup yields CDR1 MNHEY and CDR2 SVGAGI. The CDR3 spells CASSWNYEQYF. The DNA of the CDR3 is TGTGCCAGCAGTTGGAACTACGAGCAGTACTTC.